This T cell receptor (beta chain) was recovered during a study of T cells in Graves' hyperthyroidism and ophthalmopathy. What was amplified from RNA transcripts were TCR beta CDR3 regions. The TCR CDR3 first-round RT-PCR relied on the HTBI primer set. TCRdb processed the multiplex PCR reads anew with MiXCR; each CDR3 protein has one entry. The table records about 300,000 distinct CDR3 sequences, roughly a fifth of them present only once. V shed 4 bases and J shed 6 bases, with 15 bases lying between them. The length of the CDR3 is 14 residues. The rearrangement links TRBV12-3 or TRBV12-4 to TRBJ1-1; unclear D gene. The source is a man between 50 and 59 years old with Graves' ophthalmopathy. What was sequenced was blood. In DNA form, the CDR3 reads TGTGCCAGCAGTTCCCCAGGACCTGGTGCTGAAGCTTTCTTT. Amino acids: CASSSPGPGAEAFF.